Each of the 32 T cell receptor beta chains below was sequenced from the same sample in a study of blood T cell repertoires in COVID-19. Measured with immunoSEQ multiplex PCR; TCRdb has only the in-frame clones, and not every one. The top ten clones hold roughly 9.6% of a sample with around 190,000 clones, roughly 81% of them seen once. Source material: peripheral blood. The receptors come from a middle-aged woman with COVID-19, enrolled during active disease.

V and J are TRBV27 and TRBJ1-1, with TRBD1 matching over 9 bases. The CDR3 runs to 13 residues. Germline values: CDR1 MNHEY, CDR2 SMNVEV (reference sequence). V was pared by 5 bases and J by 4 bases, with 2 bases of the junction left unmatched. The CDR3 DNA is TGTGCCAGCAGTACGGACAGGGGCACTGAAGCTTTCTTT. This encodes CASSTDRGTEAFF.

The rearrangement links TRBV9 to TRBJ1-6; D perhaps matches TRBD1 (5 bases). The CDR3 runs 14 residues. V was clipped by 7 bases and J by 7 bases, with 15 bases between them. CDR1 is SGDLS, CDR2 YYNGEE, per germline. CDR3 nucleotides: TGTGCCAGCGGAAAAGGGGAGGTCAATTCACCCCTCCACTTT. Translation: CASGKGEVNSPLHF.

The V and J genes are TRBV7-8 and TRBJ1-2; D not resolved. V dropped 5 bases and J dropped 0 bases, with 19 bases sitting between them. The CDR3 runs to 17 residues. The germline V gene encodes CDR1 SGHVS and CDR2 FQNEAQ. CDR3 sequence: CASSPVVTQTTNYGYTF. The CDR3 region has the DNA TGTGCCAGCAGCCCAGTCGTGACCCAGACAACTAACTATGGCTACACCTTC.

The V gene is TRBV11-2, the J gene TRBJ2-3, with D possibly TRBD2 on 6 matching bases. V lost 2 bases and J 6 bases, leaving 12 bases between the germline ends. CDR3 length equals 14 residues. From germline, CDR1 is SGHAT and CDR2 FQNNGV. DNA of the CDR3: TGTGCCAGCAGCTTATGGGTGGGAGGTGATACGCAGTATTTT. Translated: CASSLWVGGDTQYF.

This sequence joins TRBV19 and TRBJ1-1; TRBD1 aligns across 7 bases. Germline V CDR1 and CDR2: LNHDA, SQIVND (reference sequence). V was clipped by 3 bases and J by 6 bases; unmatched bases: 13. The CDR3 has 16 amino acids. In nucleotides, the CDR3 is TGTGCCAGTAGTATGGACAGGCCCAAGCCCCTCTCTGAAGCTTTCTTT. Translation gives CASSMDRPKPLSEAFF.

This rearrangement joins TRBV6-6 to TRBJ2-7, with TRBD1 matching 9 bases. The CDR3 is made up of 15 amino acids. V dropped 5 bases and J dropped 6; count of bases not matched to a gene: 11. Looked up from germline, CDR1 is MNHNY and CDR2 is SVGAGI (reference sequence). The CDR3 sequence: CASSTRDRVFGEQYF. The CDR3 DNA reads TGTGCCAGCAGTACCCGGGACAGGGTTTTCGGCGAGCAGTACTTC.

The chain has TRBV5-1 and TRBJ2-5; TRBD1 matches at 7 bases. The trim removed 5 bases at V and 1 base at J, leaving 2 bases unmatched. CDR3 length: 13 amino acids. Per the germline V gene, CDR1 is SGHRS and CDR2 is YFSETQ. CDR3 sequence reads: CASRDRFQETQYF. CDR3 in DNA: TGCGCCAGCAGGGACAGGTTCCAAGAGACCCAGTACTTC.

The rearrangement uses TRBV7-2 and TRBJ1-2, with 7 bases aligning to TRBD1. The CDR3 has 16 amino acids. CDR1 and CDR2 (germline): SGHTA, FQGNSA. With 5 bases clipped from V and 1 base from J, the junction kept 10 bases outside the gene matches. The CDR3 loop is CASSVGGTASNYGYTF. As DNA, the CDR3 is TGTGCCAGCAGCGTAGGCGGGACAGCGAGTAACTATGGCTACACCTTC.

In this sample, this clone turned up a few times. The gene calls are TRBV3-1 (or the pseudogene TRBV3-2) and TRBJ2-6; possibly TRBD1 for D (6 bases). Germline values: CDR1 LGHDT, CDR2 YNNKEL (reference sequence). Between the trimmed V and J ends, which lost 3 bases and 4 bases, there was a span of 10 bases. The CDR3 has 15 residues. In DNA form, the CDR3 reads TGTGCCAGCAGCCAGGGGGCGCAAGGGGCCAACGTCCTGACTTTC. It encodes CASSQGAQGANVLTF.

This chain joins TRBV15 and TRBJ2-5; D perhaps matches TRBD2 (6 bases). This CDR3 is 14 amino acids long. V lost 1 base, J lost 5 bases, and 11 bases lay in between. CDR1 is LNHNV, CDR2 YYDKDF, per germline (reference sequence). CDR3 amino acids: CATSRGAREETQYF. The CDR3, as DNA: TGTGCCACCAGCAGAGGTGCACGGGAGGAGACCCAGTACTTC. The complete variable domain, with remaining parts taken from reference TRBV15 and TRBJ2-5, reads DAMVIQNPRYQVTQFGKPVTLSCSQTLNHNVMYWYQQKSSQAPKLLFHYYDKDFNNEADTPDNFQSRRPNTSFCFLDIRSPGLGDTAMYLCATSRGAREETQYFGPGTRLLVL.

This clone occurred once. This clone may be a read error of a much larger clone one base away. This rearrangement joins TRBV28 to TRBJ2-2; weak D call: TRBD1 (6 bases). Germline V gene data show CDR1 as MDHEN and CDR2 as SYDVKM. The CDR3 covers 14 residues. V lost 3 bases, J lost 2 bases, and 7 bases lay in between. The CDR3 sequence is CASSLDSNTGELFF. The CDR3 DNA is TGTGCCAGCAGTTTGGACAGTAACACCGGGGAGCTGTTTTTT.

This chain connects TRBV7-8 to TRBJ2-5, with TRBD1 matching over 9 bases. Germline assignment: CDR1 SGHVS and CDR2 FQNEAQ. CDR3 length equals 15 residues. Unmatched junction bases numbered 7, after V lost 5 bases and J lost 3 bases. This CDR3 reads CASSPQDRGEETQYF. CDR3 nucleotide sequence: TGTGCCAGCAGCCCCCAGGACAGGGGAGAAGAGACCCAGTACTTC.

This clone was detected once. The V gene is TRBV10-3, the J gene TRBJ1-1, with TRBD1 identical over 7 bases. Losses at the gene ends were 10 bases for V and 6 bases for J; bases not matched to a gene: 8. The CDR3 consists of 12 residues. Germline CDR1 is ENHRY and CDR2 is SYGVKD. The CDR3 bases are TGTGCCACCGGACAGGCTAGGTCTGAAGCTTTCTTT. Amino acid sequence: CATGQARSEAFF.

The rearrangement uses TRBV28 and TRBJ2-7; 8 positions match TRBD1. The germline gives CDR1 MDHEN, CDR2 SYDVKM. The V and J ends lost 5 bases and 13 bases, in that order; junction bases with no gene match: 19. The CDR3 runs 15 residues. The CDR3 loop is CASSLAGTGEIIYYF. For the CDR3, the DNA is TGTGCCAGCAGTCTGGCCGGGACAGGCGAGATTATTTATTACTTC. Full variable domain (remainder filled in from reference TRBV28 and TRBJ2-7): DVKVTQSSRYLVKRTGEKVFLECVQDMDHENMFWYRQDPGLGLRLIYFSYDVKMKEKGDIPEGYSVSREKKERFSLILESASTNQTSMYLCASSLAGTGEIIYYFGPGTRLTVT.

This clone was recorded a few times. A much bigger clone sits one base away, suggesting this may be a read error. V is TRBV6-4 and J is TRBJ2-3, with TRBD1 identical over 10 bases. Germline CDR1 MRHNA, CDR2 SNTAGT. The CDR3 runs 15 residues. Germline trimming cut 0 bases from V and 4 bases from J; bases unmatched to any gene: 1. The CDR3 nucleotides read TGTGCCAGCAGTGACTCGACAGGGGGCGCAGATACGCAGTATTTT. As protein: CASSDSTGGADTQYF.

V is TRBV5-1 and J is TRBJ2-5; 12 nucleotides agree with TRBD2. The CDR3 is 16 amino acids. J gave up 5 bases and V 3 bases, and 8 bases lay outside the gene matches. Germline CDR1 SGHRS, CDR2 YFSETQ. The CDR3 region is CASSWGSTSGRETQYF. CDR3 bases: TGCGCCAGCAGCTGGGGGTCCACTAGCGGGAGGGAGACCCAGTACTTC.

The CDR3 here is CSANELAGISDTQYF. The CDR3 DNA reads TGCAGTGCTAATGAACTAGCGGGGATATCAGATACGCAGTATTTT. The chain recombines TRBV20-1 with TRBJ2-3, with 10 bases matching TRBD2. With 4 bases clipped from V and 4 bases from J, the junction kept 8 bases outside the gene matches. The germline CDR1 and CDR2 sequences are DFQATT and SNEGSKA (reference sequence). The CDR3 runs to 15 residues.

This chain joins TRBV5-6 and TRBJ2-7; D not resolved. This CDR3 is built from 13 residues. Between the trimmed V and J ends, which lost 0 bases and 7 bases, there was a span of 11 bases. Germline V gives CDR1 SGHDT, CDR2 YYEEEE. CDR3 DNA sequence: TGTGCCAGCAGCTTGGAGGAGTTCGGGGAGCAGTACTTC. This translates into CASSLEEFGEQYF.

The CDR3 loop reads CASSYDPRRGGDTQYF. CDR3 nucleotides: TGTGCCAGCAGTTACGATCCACGGCGGGGGGGAGATACGCAGTATTTT. J is TRBJ2-3 and V is TRBV6-5, with 9 bases fitting TRBD2. The CDR3 length is 16 residues. Germline lookup yields CDR1 MNHEY and CDR2 SVGAGI. Trimming cost V 2 bases and J 5 bases; bases outside gene matches: 8.

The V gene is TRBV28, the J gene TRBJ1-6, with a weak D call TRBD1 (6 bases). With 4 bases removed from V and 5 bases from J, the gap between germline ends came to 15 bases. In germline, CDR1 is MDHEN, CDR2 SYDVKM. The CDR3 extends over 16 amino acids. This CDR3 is CASSSEIQGNNSPLHF. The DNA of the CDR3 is TGTGCCAGCAGTTCTGAGATACAGGGAAATAATTCACCCCTCCACTTT. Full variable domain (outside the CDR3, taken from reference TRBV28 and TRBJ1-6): DVKVTQSSRYLVKRTGEKVFLECVQDMDHENMFWYRQDPGLGLRLIYFSYDVKMKEKGDIPEGYSVSREKKERFSLILESASTNQTSMYLCASSSEIQGNNSPLHFGNGTRLTVT.

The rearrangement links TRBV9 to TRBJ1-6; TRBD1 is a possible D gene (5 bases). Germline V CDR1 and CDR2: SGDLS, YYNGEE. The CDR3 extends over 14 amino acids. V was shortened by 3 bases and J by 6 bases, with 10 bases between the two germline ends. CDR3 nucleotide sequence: TGTGCCAGCAGCGCGGACACCGTTAATTCACCCCTCCACTTT. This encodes CASSADTVNSPLHF.

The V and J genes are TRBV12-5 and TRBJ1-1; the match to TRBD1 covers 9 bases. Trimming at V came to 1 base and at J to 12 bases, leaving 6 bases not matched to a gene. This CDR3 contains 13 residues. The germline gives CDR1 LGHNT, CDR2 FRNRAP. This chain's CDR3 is CASGLGGTGKTFF. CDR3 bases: TGTGCTAGTGGTTTGGGCGGGACAGGGAAAACTTTCTTT.

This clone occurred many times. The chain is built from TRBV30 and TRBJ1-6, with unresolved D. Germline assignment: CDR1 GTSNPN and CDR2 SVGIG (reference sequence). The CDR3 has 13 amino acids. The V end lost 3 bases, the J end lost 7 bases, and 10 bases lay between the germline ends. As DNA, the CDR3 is TGTGCCTGGAGAGATCGACTGAATTCACCCCTCCACTTT. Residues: CAWRDRLNSPLHF.

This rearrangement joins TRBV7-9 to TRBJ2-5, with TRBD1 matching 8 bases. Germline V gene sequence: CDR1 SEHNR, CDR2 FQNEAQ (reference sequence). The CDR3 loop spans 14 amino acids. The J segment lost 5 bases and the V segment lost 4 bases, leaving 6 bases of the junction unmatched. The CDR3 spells CASSYGQGAETQYF. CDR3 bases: TGTGCCAGCAGCTATGGACAGGGCGCGGAGACCCAGTACTTC.

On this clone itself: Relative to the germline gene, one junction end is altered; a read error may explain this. The CDR3 DNA reads TGTGCCAGCAGCCAACGCGAGACAGTAAACTTC. Translated: CASSQRETVNF. The chain is built from TRBV3-1 (or the pseudogene TRBV3-2) and TRBJ2-4, with TRBD1 as a possible D gene (5 bases). CDR3 length: 11 amino acids. Germline-derived CDR1 and CDR2 are LGHDT and YNNKEL (reference sequence).

This CDR3 is CATSRVLGGGSSADTQYF. CDR3 nucleotides: TGTGCCACCAGCAGAGTACTCGGCGGCGGGAGCTCCGCAGATACGCAGTATTTT. The chain employs TRBV15 and TRBJ2-3; 7 positions match TRBD2. This CDR3 has 18 amino acids. Germline V gene data show CDR1 as LNHNV and CDR2 as YYDKDF (reference sequence). The junction had 14 bases not matched to a gene; V was cut back by 1 base and J by 4 bases. The full variable domain, in which reference TRBV15 and TRBJ2-3 provide the parts outside the CDR3, is DAMVIQNPRYQVTQFGKPVTLSCSQTLNHNVMYWYQQKSSQAPKLLFHYYDKDFNNEADTPDNFQSRRPNTSFCFLDIRSPGLGDTAMYLCATSRVLGGGSSADTQYFGPGTRLTVL.

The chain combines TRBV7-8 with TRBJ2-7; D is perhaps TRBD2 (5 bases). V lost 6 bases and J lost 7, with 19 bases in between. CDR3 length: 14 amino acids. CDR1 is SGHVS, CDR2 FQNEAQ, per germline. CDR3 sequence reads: CASSLDSPLGEQYF. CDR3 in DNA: TGTGCCAGCAGTTTGGACTCCCCGCTGGGGGAGCAGTACTTC.

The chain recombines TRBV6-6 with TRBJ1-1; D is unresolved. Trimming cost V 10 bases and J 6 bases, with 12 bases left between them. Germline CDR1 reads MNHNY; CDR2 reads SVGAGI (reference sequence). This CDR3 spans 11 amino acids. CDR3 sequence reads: CATREIAEAFF. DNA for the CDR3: TGTGCCACACGGGAGATCGCTGAAGCTTTCTTT.

This CDR3 reads CASSSGLADPYEQYF. The CDR3 DNA sequence: TGTGCCAGCAGCTCCGGACTAGCGGACCCCTACGAGCAGTACTTC. This chain links TRBV5-6 with TRBJ2-7; TRBD2 matches 10 bases. CDR3 size: 15 residues. Germline V lookup: CDR1 SGHDT, CDR2 YYEEEE. The V gene end was trimmed by 3 bases and the J gene end by 2 bases; junction bases not matched to a gene: 5.

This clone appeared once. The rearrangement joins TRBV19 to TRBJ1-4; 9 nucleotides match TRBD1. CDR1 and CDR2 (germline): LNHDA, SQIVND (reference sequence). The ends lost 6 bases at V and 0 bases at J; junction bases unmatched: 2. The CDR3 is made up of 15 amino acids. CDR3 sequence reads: CASRGQGTTNEKLFF. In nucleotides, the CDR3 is TGTGCCAGTAGGGGACAGGGAACAACTAATGAAAAACTGTTTTTT.

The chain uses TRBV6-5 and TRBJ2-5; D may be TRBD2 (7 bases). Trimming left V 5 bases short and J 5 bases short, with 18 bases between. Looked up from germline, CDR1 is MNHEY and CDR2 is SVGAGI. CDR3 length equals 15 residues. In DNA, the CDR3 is TGTGCCAGCAGTCTACTTACAGGGAGGGGGGAGACCCAGTACTTC. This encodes CASSLLTGRGETQYF.

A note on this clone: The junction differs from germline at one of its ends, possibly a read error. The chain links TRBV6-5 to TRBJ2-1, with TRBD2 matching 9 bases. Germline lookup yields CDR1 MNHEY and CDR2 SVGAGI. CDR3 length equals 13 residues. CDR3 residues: CASSPTISSGTLF. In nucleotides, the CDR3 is TGTGCCAGCAGTCCTACGATTTCTAGCGGGACCCTCTTC.